The clone carrying this T cell receptor beta chain appeared once. From blood CD8+ and CD4+ T cells, the TCR beta chain was sequenced. It was negative isolation that provided the CD8+ and CD4+ T cells, whereas TEMRA cells were enriched by FACS. Random hexamers were used to reverse transcribe an amount of roughly 0.45 to 1 ug RNA. A multiplex approach, immunoSEQ multiplex PCR, amplified TCR beta CDR3 across 54 Vbeta and 13 Jbeta. MiXCR was run by TCRdb on the immunoSEQ multiplex PCR reads, yielding one entry per CDR3 protein. The sample contains about 300,000 distinct CDR3 sequences, 85% of which appear only once. This entry is derived from a study of CD8 T cells in Susac syndrome. The CDR3 loop spans 18 amino acids. The ends were cut back, 3 bases at V and 0 bases at J, with 20 bases in the middle. Germline CDR1 is PRHDT and CDR2 is FYEKMQ (reference sequence).

The chain has TRBV13 and TRBJ1-1, with TRBD1 as a possible D gene (6 bases). Material for sequencing was CD8+ T cells from PBMCs. This sequence originates from a human donor with multiple sclerosis. CDR3 region: CASSLGLMDSYMNTEAFF. The CDR3 nucleotides are TGTGCCAGCAGCTTGGGGCTTATGGACAGCTACATGAACACTGAAGCTTTCTTT.